The 18 T cell receptor beta chains below all came from one sample that was sequenced in a study of T cell clonality in common variable immunodeficiency. Assay used: immunoSEQ multiplex PCR; TCRdb lists only in-frame clones, some missing. The sample shows tens of thousands of clones, none of them appearing just once. Sequences were obtained from peripheral blood mononuclear cells. The receptor source for this set is a person aged 18 to 70 in good health.

The table lists this clone with many counts. With the read ending 3 residues before the CDR3 end, the germline J gene is used to fill in that end. The chain recombines TRBV5-1 with TRBJ1-1; D is perhaps TRBD1 (5 bases). From germline, CDR1 is SGHRS and CDR2 YFSETQ. This CDR3 comprises 15 residues. Partial CDR3 DNA: TGCGCCAGCAGCTTGGTGGGGCAGGTTAACCAAGAA. Protein: CASSLVGQVNQE. The entire CDR3 reads CASSLVGQVNQEAFF.

This clone occurred many times. The read comes to an end 3 residues before the CDR3 does, leaving the germline J gene to fill in the end. The rearrangement joins TRBV5-4 to TRBJ2-2, with 7 positions matching TRBD2. The CDR3 has 14 residues. The V gene's germline CDR1 is SGHNT and CDR2 YYREEE (reference sequence). V shed 4 bases, J shed 6 bases, and the junction held 6 bases outside the gene matches. CDR3 loop: CASSPQTSAGELFF. The sequenced CDR3 bases are TGTGCCAGCAGCCCACAAACTAGCGCCGGGGAG.

This clone appeared many times. The DNA ends 3 residues before the CDR3 does, and the rest of the CDR3 is filled in from the germline J gene. The rearrangement links TRBV7-2 to TRBJ2-3; 7 bases agree with TRBD1. This CDR3 is built from 13 residues. Germline values: CDR1 SGHTA, CDR2 FQGNSA. The V gene end was trimmed by 4 bases and the J gene end by 3 bases; junction bases not matched to a gene: 1. CDR3 residues: CASSSTGTDTQYF. CDR3 DNA (partial): TGTGCCAGCAGCTCGACAGGGACAGATACG.

Points on this clone: The DNA ends 3 residues before the CDR3 does, and the rest of the CDR3 is filled in from the germline J gene. This chain joins TRBV20-1 and TRBJ1-1, with D perhaps TRBD1 (6 bases). The CDR3 is made up of 14 amino acids. Looked up from germline, CDR1 is DFQATT and CDR2 is SNEGSKA (reference sequence). CDR3 sequence reads: CSARDPKGDIGAFF. The part of the CDR3 DNA that was read is TGCAGTGCTAGAGATCCGAAGGGGGATATTGGA.

This clone was observed at least ten times. The read ends 3 residues early relative to the CDR3; the germline J gene fills the gap. This sequence joins TRBV19 and TRBJ1-6; tentative D call: TRBD1 (6 bases). CDR3 length: 14 residues. Germline-derived CDR1 and CDR2 are LNHDA and SQIVND (reference sequence). V lost 7 bases, J lost 5 bases, and 12 bases lay in between. CDR3 DNA (partial): TGTGCCAGTACCCGGGGGGCGGATAATTCACCC. It yields the protein CASTRGADNSP. The CDR3 as a whole reads CASTRGADNSPLHF.

This clone was seen ten or more times. The DNA ends 3 residues before the CDR3 does, and the rest of the CDR3 is filled in from the germline J gene. The chain has TRBV7-2 and TRBJ2-7; D is unclear. Trimming removed 5 bases from V and 6 bases from J, with 11 bases in between. There are 12 residues in the CDR3. Germline V gene lookup returns CDR1 SGHTA and CDR2 FQGNSA. This CDR3 is CASSQTSGEQYF. The sequenced CDR3 bases are TGTGCCAGCAGCCAGACCTCAGGCGAG.

This clone came up many times. The read stops 3 residues short of the end of the CDR3; the missing end is completed from the germline J gene. The rearrangement uses TRBV6-2 or TRBV6-3 and TRBJ2-1, with D uncertain. V lost 4 bases and J lost 6, with 7 bases in between. Per the germline V gene, CDR1 is MNHEY and CDR2 is SVGEGT. CDR3 length equals 12 residues. This CDR3 is CASSWAGNEQFF. The CDR3 bases that were read are TGTGCCAGCAGTTGGGCAGGCAATGAG.

This clone was detected ten times or more. The CDR3 end lies 3 residues beyond the end of the read and is filled in from the germline J gene. This chain joins TRBV20-1 and TRBJ1-5; 9 bases are shared with TRBD1. The CDR3 consists of 14 residues. Germline lookup yields CDR1 DFQATT and CDR2 SNEGSKA (reference sequence). V lost 3 bases to trimming and J lost 7 bases; unmatched junction nucleotides: 7. CDR3 bases read: TGCAGTGCTAGCTTCAACAGGGGGCCCCAGCCC. It yields the protein CSASFNRGPQP. The whole CDR3 reads CSASFNRGPQPQHF.

The sample holds a few counts of this clone. The read finishes 3 residues shy of the CDR3 end, and the germline J gene is used to complete it. The chain combines TRBV5-1 with TRBJ1-4; D is uncertain. The CDR3 spans 14 residues. Trimming took 1 base from V and 8 from J, leaving 12 bases between them. From germline, CDR1 is SGHRS and CDR2 YFSETQ. The sequenced CDR3 bases are TGCGCCAGCAGCTTGTGGGCAGAAGACGAAAAA. The encoded protein is CASSLWAEDEK. In full, the CDR3 is CASSLWAEDEKLFF.

This clone was recorded many times. The missing CDR3 end, 3 residues past where the read stops, is filled in from the germline J gene. This rearrangement joins TRBV11-2 to TRBJ2-1; the D gene is possibly TRBD1 (6 bases). Germline-derived CDR1 and CDR2 are SGHAT and FQNNGV. The germline V and J ends were trimmed by 5 bases and 6 bases, with 17 bases remaining between them. The CDR3 totals 15 residues. CDR3 DNA, as far as it was read: TGTGCCAGCAGCCGTCCAGGGGCAGGATTCAATGAG. Translating gives CASSRPGAGFNE. The CDR3 reads in full as CASSRPGAGFNEQFF.

A word on this clone: Coverage ceases 3 residues before the CDR3 finishes, and the germline J gene fills in the end. The J gene is TRBJ1-5, the V gene TRBV2; TRBD1 is a possible D gene (5 bases). V shed 7 bases and J shed 4 bases, with 8 bases lying between them. Germline-derived CDR1 and CDR2 are SNHLY and FYNNEI. There are 12 residues in the CDR3. CDR3: CASTGGNQPQHF. The DNA read from the CDR3 is TGTGCCAGCACGGGGGGAAATCAGCCC. Drawing the rest from reference TRBV2 and TRBJ1-5, the complete variable domain is EPEVTQTPSHQVTQMGQEVILRCVPISNHLYFYWYRQILGQKVEFLVSFYNNEISEKSEIFDDQFSVERPDGSNFTLKIRSTKLEDSAMYFCASTGGNQPQHFGDGTRLSIL.

This clone was counted at least ten times. The read is 3 residues too short to cover the CDR3 end, so that end is filled in from the germline J gene. This chain joins TRBV20-1 and TRBJ2-1, with D perhaps TRBD1 (5 bases). Deletions cut 4 bases from V and 5 bases from J, with 12 bases between. Per germline, CDR1 DFQATT and CDR2 SNEGSKA (reference sequence). The CDR3 covers 13 residues. The CDR3 reads CSANSDSNNEQFF. CDR3 bases read: TGCAGTGCTAACTCCGACAGCAACAATGAG.

This clone was found many times. The read terminates 3 residues before the CDR3 end, so the remaining end is supplied by the germline J gene. This chain links TRBV19 with TRBJ2-2; weak D call: TRBD1 (5 bases). Germline lookup yields CDR1 LNHDA and CDR2 SQIVND (reference sequence). This CDR3 region has 15 residues. Trimming stripped 6 bases from V and 1 base from J, with 12 bases between. Incomplete CDR3 DNA: TGTGCCAGTAGCCGCATGACAGTGAACACCGGGGAG. It encodes CASSRMTVNTGE. The whole CDR3 is CASSRMTVNTGELFF.

This clone has only a few counts. The read is 3 residues too short to cover the CDR3 end, so that end is filled in from the germline J gene. The chain combines TRBV2 with TRBJ1-2; D uncertain. CDR3 size: 13 residues. V lost 8 bases and J lost 0, with 10 bases in between. CDR1 and CDR2 (germline): SNHLY, FYNNEI. The sequenced part of the CDR3 DNA is TGTGCCAGCTTACAAGAAGCTAACTATGGC. Protein: CASLQEANYG. The whole CDR3 protein reads CASLQEANYGYTF.

This clone appeared many times. The CDR3 end lies 3 residues beyond the end of the read and is filled in from the germline J gene. The chain carries TRBV6-1 and TRBJ1-5; perhaps TRBD1 as D (6 bases). This CDR3 comprises 16 residues. CDR1 and CDR2 from the germline V gene are MNHNS and SASEGT. V gave up 3 bases and J gave up 7 bases, with 19 bases separating them. The sequenced part of the CDR3 DNA is TGTGCCAGCAGTGATCGACAGGACTTAGGGAGACAGCCC. Translating it yields CASSDRQDLGRQP. From start to end, the CDR3 is CASSDRQDLGRQPQHF.

This clone has at least ten counts. From the germline J gene comes the end of the CDR3, since the read stops 3 residues before it. The chain carries TRBV5-6 and TRBJ1-5; D is uncertain. Trimming removed 0 bases from V and 5 bases from J, with 3 bases in between. The CDR3 runs 12 residues. Germline lookup yields CDR1 SGHDT and CDR2 YYEEEE. CDR3 DNA (partial): TGTGCCAGCAGCTTGGCCGATCAGCCC. This encodes CASSLADQP. The whole CDR3 region reads CASSLADQPQHF. The full variable domain, in which reference TRBV5-6 and TRBJ1-5 provide the parts outside the CDR3, is DAGVTQSPTHLIKTRGQQVTLRCSPKSGHDTVSWYQQALGQGPQFIFQYYEEEERQRGNFPDRFSGHQFPNYSSELNVNALLLGDSALYLCASSLADQPQHFGDGTRLSIL.

This clone is categorized as medium-sized. The CDR3 end falls 3 residues outside the read, so it is completed with the germline J gene. This rearrangement joins TRBV5-5 to TRBJ2-3, with D perhaps TRBD2 (6 bases). The CDR3 runs 14 residues. Trimming cost V 0 bases and J 4 bases, with 9 bases left between them. Germline CDR1 and CDR2: SGHKS and YYEKEE (reference sequence). This chain's CDR3 is CASSLEWGADTQYF. CDR3 bases read: TGTGCCAGCAGCTTGGAGTGGGGGGCAGATACG.

This clone was picked up many times. Read coverage stops 3 residues before the CDR3 terminus; the germline J gene supplies the remainder. The chain couples TRBV20-1 to TRBJ2-7; a weak D match, TRBD1 (6 bases). V was pared by 2 bases and J by 2 bases, with 28 bases between. Germline loops: CDR1 DFQATT, CDR2 SNEGSKA (reference sequence). The CDR3 consists of 19 residues. Partial CDR3 DNA: TGCAGTGCTAGACCCTTATTTCCGGAAGACAGGAGCGGCGCCTACGAG. This gives the protein CSARPLFPEDRSGAYE. The whole CDR3 reads CSARPLFPEDRSGAYEQYF.